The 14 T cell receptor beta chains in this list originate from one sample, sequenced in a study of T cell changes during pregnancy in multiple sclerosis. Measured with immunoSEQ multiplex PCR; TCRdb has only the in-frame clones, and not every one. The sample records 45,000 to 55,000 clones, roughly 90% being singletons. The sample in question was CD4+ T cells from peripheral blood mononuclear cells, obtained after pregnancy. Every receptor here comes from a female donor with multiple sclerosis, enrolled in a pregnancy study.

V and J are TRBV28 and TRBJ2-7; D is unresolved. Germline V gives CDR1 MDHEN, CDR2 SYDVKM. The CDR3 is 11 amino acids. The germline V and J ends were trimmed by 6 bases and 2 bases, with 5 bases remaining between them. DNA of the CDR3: TGTGCCAGCAGCCTAGCCTACGAGCAGTACTTC. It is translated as CASSLAYEQYF.

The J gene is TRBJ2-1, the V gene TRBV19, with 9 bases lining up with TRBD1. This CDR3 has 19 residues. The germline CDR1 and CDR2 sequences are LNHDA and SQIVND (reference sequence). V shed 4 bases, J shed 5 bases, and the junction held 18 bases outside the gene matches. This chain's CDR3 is CASSTTVLDRGRGNNEQFF. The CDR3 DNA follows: TGTGCCAGTAGTACTACTGTTCTGGACAGGGGACGGGGAAACAATGAGCAGTTCTTC.

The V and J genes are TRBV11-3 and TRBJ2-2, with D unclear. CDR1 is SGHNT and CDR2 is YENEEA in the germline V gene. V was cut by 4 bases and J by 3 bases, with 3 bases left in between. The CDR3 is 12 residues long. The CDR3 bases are TGTGCCAGCAGCTCCTACACCGGGGAGCTGTTTTTT. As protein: CASSSYTGELFF.

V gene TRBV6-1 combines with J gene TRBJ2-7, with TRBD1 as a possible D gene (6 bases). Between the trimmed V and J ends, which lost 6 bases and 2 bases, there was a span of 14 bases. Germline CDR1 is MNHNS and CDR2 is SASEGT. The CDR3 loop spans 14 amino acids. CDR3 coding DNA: TGTGCCAGCAGCCCCCCCCCAGGGGCCTACGAGCAGTACTTC. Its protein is CASSPPPGAYEQYF.

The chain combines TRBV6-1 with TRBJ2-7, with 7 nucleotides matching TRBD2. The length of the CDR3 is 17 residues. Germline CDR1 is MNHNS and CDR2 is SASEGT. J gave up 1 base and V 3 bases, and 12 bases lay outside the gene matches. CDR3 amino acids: CASSDLGRETRSYEQYF. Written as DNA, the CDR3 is TGTGCCAGCAGTGACTTGGGGAGGGAAACGCGATCCTACGAGCAGTACTTC.

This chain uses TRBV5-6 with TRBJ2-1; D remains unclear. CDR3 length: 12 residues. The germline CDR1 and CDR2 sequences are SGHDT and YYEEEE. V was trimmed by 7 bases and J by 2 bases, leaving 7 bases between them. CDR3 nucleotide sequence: TGTGCCAGCGGCGGAACCTACAATGAGCAGTTCTTC. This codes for CASGGTYNEQFF.

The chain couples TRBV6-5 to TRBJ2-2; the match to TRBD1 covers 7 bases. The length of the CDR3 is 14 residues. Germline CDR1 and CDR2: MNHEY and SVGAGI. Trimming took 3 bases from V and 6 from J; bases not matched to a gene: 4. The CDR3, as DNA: TGTGCCAGCAGTTATCGACAGGGCCCCGGGGAGCTGTTTTTT. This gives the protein CASSYRQGPGELFF.

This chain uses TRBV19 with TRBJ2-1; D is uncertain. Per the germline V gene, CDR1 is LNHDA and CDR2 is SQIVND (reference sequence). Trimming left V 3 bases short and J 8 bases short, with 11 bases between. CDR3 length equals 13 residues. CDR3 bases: TGTGCCAGTAGTATGAGTCGCATCCATGAGCAGTTCTTC. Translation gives CASSMSRIHEQFF.

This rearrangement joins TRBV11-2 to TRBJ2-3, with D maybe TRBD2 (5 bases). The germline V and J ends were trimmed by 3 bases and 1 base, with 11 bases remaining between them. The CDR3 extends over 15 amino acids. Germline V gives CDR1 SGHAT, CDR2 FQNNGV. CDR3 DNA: TGTGCCAGCAGCTTGCGAGGGATTGGCACAGATACGCAGTATTTT. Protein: CASSLRGIGTDTQYF.

The CDR3 sequence is CASSLGADLYNEQFF. In DNA, the CDR3 is TGTGCCAGCAGCTTAGGAGCGGACCTATACAATGAGCAGTTCTTC. The chain joins TRBV7-2 to TRBJ2-1; a weak D match, TRBD2 (5 bases). Germline CDR1 SGHTA, CDR2 FQGNSA. This CDR3 has 15 amino acids. Trimming pared 1 base from V and 4 bases from J, leaving 11 bases between.

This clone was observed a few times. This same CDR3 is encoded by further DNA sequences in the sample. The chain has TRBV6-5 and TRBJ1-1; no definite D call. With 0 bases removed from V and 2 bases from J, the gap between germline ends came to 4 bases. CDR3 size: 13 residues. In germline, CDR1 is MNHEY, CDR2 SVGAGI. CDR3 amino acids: CASSYSRNTEAFF. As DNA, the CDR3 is TGTGCCAGCAGTTACTCGAGAAACACTGAAGCTTTCTTT.

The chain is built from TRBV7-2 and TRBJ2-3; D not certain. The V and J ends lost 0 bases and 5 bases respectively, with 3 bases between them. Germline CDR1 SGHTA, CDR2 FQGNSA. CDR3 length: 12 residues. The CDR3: CASSLAVDTQYF. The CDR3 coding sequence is TGTGCCAGCAGCTTAGCCGTAGATACGCAGTATTTT.

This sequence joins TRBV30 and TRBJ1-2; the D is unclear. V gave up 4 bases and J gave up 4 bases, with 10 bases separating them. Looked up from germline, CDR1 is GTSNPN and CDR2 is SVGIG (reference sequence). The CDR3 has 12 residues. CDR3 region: CAWKTGAYGYTF. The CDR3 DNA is TGTGCCTGGAAGACGGGTGCCTATGGCTACACCTTC.

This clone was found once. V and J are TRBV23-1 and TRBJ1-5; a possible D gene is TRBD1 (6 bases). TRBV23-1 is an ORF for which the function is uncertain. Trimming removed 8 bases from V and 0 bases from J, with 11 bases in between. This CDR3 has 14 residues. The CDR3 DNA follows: TGCGCCAGCCTCCGACAGGTTAGCAATCAGCCCCAGCATTTT. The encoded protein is CASLRQVSNQPQHF.